This T cell receptor (beta chain) was captured by sequencing in a study of blood T cell repertoires in COVID-19. Study background: Samples of COVID-19 (acute and convalescent) were obtained from the United States, Italy and Spain. T cells, B-cell-depleted T cells, or PBMCs supplied cDNA or gDNA.

Per the study methods: Amplified reference gene primers provided the basis for estimating nucleated cell counts. Data came from immunoSEQ multiplex PCR; TCRdb stores just in-frame clones and leaves some out. The V and J calls and clone size come from that table; D and trimming were worked out from the DNA. The repertoire holds fewer than 250,000 clones, with around four fifths as singletons. Trimming removed 3 bases from V and 0 bases from J, with 15 bases in between. The CDR3 runs 16 residues. Germline CDR1 DFQATT, CDR2 SNEGSKA (reference sequence). J is TRBJ1-5 and V is TRBV20-1; no definite D call. Material for sequencing was peripheral blood. The TCR sequence derives from a man aged 30-40 years with active or convalescent COVID-19. CDR3 protein: CSASARLSYSNQPQHF. As DNA, the CDR3 is TGCAGTGCTAGTGCACGACTCTCCTATAGCAATCAGCCCCAGCATTTT.